This entry describes one T cell receptor (beta chain). The data were taken from a study of blood T cell repertoires in COVID-19. Overall study: The United States, Italy and Spain provided the acute and convalescent COVID-19 samples. PBMCs, B-cell-depleted T cells, or T cells were the source of the cDNA or gDNA that made up the material.

Seattle patient enrollment occurred during active infection, with longitudinal follow-up thereafter. Authors' methods: Reference gene primer amplification yielded estimated nucleated cell counts. Produced via immunoSEQ multiplex PCR; TCRdb's table is partial and in-frame only. The V and J calls and clone size were taken over from that table, and D and trimming were inferred from the DNA. The repertoire holds around 470,000 clones, roughly 89% seen once, with around 0.95% in the top ten. CDR1 and CDR2 from the germline V gene are SEHNR and FQNEAQ (reference sequence). The trim removed 0 bases at V and 8 bases at J, leaving 17 bases unmatched. The CDR3 loop spans 18 amino acids.

The chain combines TRBV7-9 with TRBJ1-2; 8 bases match TRBD1. The sample taken for sequencing was peripheral blood. The TCR sequence derives from a man aged 18 to 29 with COVID-19, enrolled during active disease. CDR3 protein: CASSLAPLIGQGTGGYTF. DNA for the CDR3: TGTGCCAGCAGCTTAGCTCCCCTCATAGGACAGGGTACGGGCGGCTACACCTTC.